This T cell receptor (beta chain) originates from a study of blood T cells in healthy people across ages. The second PCR ran about 6 to 11 cycles with a sample-barcoded 5' primer and J-beta primers. Each CDR3 protein is one row after TCRdb ran MiXCR on the 5' RACE reads. The sample yields hundreds of thousands of distinct CDR3 sequences, 25% to 30% seen once. This clonotype was seen many times. Sequencing used blood. This sequence originates from a woman aged 80 or older in good health.

The CDR3 sequence is CASSPGQGDGYTF. The DNA of the CDR3 is TGTGCCAGCAGCCCCGGACAGGGGGATGGCTACACCTTC. V usage is TRBV3-1 and J usage is TRBJ1-2; 10 bases align to TRBD1. This CDR3 contains 13 residues. After removal of 4 bases from V and 6 bases from J, the junction contained 2 bases not matched to a gene. Germline V CDR1 and CDR2: LGHDT, YNNKEL (reference sequence).